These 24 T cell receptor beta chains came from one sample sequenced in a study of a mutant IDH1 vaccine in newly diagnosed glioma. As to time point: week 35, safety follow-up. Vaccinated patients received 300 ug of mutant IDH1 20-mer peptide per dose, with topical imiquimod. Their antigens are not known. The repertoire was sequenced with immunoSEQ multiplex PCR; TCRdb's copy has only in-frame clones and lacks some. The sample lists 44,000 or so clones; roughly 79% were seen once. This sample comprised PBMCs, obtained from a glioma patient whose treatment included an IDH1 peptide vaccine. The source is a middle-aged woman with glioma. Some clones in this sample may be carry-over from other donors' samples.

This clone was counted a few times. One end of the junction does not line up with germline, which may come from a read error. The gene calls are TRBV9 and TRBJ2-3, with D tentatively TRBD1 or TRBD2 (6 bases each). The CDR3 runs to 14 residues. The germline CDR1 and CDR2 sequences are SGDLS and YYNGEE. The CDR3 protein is CASSGGGHTDTQYF. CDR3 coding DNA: TGTGCCAGTAGCGGAGGGGGACACACAGATACGCAGTATTTT.

In nucleotides, the CDR3 is TGTGCCAGCAGCTTAGCTCGCTCGGGTGGCTACACCTTC. This encodes CASSLARSGGYTF. This chain connects TRBV7-2 to TRBJ1-2; the D is unclear. This CDR3 contains 13 residues. Germline values: CDR1 SGHTA, CDR2 FQGNSA. The V gene lost 0 bases and the J gene lost 7 bases, with 9 bases spanning the gap. Full variable domain (remainder filled in from reference TRBV7-2 and TRBJ1-2): GAGVSQSPSNKVTEKGKDVELRCDPISGHTALYWYRQSLGQGLEFLIYFQGNSAPDKSGLPSDRFSAERTGGSVSTLTIQRTQQEDSAVYLCASSLARSGGYTFGSGTRLTVV.

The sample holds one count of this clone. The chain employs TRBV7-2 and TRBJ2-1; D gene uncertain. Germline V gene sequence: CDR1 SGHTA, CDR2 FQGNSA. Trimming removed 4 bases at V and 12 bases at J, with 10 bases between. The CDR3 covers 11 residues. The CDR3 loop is CASSSWTLQFF. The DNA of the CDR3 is TGTGCCAGCAGCTCCTGGACGTTGCAGTTCTTC.

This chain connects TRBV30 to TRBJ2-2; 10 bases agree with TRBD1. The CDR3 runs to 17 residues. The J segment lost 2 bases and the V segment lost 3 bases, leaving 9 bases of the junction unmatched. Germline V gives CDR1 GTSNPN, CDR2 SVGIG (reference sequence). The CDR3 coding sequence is TGTGCCTGGAGACGACAGGGGGCGAGATCCAACACCGGGGAGCTGTTTTTT. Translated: CAWRRQGARSNTGELFF. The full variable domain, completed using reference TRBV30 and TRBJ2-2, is SQTIHQWPATLVQPVGSPLSLECTVEGTSNPNLYWYRQAAGRGLQLLFYSVGIGQISSEVPQNLSASRPQDRQFILSSKKLLLSDSGFYLCAWRRQGARSNTGELFFGEGSRLTVL.

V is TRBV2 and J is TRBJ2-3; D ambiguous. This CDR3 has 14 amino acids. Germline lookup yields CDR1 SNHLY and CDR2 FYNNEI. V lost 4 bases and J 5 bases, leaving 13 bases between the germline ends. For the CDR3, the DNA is TGTGCCAGCAGTGGGCTGAAATTGGGAGATACGCAGTATTTT. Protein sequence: CASSGLKLGDTQYF.

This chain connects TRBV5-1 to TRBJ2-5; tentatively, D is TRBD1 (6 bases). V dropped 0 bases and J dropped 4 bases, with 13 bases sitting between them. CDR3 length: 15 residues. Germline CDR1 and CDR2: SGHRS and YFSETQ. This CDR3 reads CASSLVRQERETQYF. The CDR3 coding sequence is TGCGCCAGCAGCTTGGTTCGACAGGAAAGAGAGACCCAGTACTTC.

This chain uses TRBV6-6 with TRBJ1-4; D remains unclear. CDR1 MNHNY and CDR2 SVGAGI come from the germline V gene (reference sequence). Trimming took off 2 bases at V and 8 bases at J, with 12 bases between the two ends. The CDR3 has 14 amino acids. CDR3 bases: TGTGCCAGCAGTTACGAGGGAGGTTCGGAAAAACTGTTTTTT. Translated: CASSYEGGSEKLFF.

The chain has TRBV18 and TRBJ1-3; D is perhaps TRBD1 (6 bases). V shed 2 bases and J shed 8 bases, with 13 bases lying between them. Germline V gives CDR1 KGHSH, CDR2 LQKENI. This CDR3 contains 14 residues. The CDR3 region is CASSPGTRGYTIYF. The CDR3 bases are TGTGCCAGCTCACCAGGAACAAGGGGGTACACCATATATTTT. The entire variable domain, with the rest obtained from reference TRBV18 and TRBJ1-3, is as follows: NAGVMQNPRHLVRRRGQEARLRCSPMKGHSHVYWYRQLPEEGLKFMVYLQKENIIDESGMPKERFSAEFPKEGPSILRIQQVVRGDSAAYFCASSPGTRGYTIYFGEGSWLTVV.

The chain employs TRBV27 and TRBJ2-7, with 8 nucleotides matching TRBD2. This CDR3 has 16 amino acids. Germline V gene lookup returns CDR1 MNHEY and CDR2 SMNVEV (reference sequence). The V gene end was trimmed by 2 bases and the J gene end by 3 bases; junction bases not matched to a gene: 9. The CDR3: CASSLHFGGGIYEQYF. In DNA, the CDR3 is TGTGCCAGCAGTTTACATTTCGGGGGGGGCATCTACGAGCAGTACTTC.

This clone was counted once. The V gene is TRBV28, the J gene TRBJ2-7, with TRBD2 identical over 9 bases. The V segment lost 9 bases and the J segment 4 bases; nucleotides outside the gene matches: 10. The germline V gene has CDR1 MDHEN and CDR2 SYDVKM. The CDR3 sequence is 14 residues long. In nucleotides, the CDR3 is TGTGCCAGTGCGAGGGGCGGGGGGGCTTACGAGCAGTACTTC. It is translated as CASARGGGAYEQYF. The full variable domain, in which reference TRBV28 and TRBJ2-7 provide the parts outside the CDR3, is DVKVTQSSRYLVKRTGEKVFLECVQDMDHENMFWYRQDPGLGLRLIYFSYDVKMKEKGDIPEGYSVSREKKERFSLILESASTNQTSMYLCASARGGGAYEQYFGPGTRLTVT.

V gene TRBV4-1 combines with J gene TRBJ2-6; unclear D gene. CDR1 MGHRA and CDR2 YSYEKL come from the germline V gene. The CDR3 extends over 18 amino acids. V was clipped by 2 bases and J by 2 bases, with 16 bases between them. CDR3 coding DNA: TGCGCCAGCAGCCAACCAACGGGCCATAGGGCTGGGGCCAACGTCCTGACTTTC. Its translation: CASSQPTGHRAGANVLTF.

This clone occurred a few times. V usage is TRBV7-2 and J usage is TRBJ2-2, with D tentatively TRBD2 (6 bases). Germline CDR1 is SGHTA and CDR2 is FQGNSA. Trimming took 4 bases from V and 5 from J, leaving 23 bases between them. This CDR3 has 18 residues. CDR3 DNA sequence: TGTGCCAGCAGCTCCCTTGGGGCGGGGCGAGGGAGGACCGGGGAGCTGTTTTTT. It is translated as CASSSLGAGRGRTGELFF. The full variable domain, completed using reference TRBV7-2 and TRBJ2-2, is GAGVSQSPSNKVTEKGKDVELRCDPISGHTALYWYRQSLGQGLEFLIYFQGNSAPDKSGLPSDRFSAERTGGSVSTLTIQRTQQEDSAVYLCASSSLGAGRGRTGELFFGEGSRLTVL.

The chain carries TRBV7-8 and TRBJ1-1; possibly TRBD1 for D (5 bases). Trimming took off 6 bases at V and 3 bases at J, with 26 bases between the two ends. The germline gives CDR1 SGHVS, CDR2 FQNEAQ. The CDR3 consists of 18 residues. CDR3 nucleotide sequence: TGTGCCAGCAGAGCCAGGGAGAGGGCTTACCCCCCGGACACTGAAGCTTTCTTT. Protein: CASRARERAYPPDTEAFF.

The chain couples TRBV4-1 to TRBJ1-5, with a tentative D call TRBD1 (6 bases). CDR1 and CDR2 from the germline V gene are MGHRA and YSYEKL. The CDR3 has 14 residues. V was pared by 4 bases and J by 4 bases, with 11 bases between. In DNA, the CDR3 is TGCGCCAGCAGCCGGGACATCGGGAATCAGCCCCAGCATTTT. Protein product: CASSRDIGNQPQHF.

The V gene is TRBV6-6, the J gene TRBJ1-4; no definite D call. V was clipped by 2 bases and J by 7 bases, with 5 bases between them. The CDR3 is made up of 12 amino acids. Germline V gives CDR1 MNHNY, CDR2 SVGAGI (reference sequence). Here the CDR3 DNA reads TGTGCCAGCAGTTACAGATCTGAAAAACTGTTTTTT. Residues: CASSYRSEKLFF.

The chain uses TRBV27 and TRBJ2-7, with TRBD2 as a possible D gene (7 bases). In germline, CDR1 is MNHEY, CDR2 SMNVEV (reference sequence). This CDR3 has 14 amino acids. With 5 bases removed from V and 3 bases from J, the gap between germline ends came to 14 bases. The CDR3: CASSPRGAYYEQYF. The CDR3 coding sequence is TGTGCCAGCAGTCCCCGGGGGGCTTACTACGAGCAGTACTTC.

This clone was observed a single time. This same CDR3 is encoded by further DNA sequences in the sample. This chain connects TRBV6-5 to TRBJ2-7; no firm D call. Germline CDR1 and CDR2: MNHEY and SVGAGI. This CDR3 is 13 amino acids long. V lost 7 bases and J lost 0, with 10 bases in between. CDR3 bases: TGTGCCAGCAAATTGGAGTCCTCCTACGAGCAGTACTTC. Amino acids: CASKLESSYEQYF.

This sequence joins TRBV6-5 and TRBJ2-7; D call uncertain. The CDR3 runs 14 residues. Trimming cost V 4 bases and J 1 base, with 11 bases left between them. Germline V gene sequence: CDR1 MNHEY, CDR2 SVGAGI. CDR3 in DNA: TGTGCCAGCAGTTCGGGCAGGACGTCCTACGAGCAGTACTTC. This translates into CASSSGRTSYEQYF.

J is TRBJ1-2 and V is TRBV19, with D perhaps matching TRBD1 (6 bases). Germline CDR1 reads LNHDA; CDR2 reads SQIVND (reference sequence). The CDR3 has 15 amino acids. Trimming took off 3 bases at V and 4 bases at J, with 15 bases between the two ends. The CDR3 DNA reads TGTGCCAGTAGTATGGGAGGACAGCCACTCTATGGCTACACCTTC. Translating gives CASSMGGQPLYGYTF.

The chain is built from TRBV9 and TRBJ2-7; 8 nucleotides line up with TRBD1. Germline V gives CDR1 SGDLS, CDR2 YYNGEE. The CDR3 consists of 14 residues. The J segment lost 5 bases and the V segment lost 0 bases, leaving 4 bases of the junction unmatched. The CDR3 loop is CASSVEDRGNEQYF. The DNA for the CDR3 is TGTGCCAGCAGCGTAGAAGACAGGGGAAACGAGCAGTACTTC.

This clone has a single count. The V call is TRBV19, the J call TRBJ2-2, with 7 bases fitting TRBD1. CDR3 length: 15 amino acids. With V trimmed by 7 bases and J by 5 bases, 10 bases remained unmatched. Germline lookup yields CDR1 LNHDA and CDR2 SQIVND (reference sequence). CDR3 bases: TGTGCCAGTAAGATCACAGGGGTAAGGACCGGGGAGCTGTTTTTT. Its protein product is CASKITGVRTGELFF.

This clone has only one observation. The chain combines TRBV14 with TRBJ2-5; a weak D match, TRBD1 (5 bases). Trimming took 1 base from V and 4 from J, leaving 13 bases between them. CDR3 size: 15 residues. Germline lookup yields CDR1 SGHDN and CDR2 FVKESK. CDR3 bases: TGTGCCAGCAGCCAAGCTGTAACAGGCAGAGAGACCCAGTACTTC. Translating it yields CASSQAVTGRETQYF.

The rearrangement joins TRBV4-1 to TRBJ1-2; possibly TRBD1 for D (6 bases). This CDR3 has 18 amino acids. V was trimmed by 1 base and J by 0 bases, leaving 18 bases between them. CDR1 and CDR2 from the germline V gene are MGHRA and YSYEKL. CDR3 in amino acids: CASSQAQQGWRANYGYTF. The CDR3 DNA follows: TGCGCCAGCAGCCAAGCCCAACAGGGTTGGAGAGCTAACTATGGCTACACCTTC.

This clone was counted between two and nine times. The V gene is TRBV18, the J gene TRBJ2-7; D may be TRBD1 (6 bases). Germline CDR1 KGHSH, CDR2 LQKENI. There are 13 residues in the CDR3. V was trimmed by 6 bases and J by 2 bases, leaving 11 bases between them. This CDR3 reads CASSSTGPYEQYF. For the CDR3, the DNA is TGTGCCAGCTCCTCGACAGGTCCCTACGAGCAGTACTTC.